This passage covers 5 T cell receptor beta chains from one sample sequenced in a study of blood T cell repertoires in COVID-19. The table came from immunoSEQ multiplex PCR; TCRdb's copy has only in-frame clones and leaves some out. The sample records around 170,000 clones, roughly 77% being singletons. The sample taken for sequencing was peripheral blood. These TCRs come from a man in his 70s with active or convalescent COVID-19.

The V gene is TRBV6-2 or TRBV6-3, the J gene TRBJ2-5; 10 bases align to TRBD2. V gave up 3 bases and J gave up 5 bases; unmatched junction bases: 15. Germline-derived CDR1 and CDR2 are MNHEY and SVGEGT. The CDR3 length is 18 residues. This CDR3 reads CASSYLGLAGVSGETQYF. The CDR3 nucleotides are TGTGCCAGCAGTTATCTGGGGCTAGCGGGGGTTTCTGGTGAGACCCAGTACTTC.

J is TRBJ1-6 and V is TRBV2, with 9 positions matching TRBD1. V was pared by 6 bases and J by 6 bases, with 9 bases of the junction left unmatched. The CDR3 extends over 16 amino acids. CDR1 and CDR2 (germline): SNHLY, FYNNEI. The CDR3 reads CASRAPGQGSNSPLHF. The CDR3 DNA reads TGTGCCAGCAGAGCTCCGGGACAGGGTTCTAATTCACCCCTCCACTTT.

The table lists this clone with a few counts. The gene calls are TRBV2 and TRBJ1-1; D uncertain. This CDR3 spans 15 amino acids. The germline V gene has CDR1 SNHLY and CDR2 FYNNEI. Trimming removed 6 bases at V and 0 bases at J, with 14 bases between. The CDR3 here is CASREPLSMNTEAFF. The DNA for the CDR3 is TGTGCCAGCAGGGAGCCTTTGTCCATGAACACTGAAGCTTTCTTT. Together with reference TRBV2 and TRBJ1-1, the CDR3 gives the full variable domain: EPEVTQTPSHQVTQMGQEVILRCVPISNHLYFYWYRQILGQKVEFLVSFYNNEISEKSEIFDDQFSVERPDGSNFTLKIRSTKLEDSAMYFCASREPLSMNTEAFFGQGTRLTVV.

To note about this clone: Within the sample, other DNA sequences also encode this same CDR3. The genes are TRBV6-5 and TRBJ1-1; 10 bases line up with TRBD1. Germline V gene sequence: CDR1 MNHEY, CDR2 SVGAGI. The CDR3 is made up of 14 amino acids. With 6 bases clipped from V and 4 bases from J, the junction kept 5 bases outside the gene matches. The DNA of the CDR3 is TGTGCCAGCAGCCGACAGGGGGCAGGCACTGAAGCTTTCTTT. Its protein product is CASSRQGAGTEAFF.

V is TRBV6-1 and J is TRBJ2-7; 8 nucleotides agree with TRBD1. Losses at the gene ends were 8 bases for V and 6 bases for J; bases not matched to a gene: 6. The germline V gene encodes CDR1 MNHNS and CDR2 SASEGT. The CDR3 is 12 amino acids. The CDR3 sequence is CASFTGGSEQYF. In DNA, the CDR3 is TGTGCCAGCTTCACAGGGGGGTCCGAGCAGTACTTC.